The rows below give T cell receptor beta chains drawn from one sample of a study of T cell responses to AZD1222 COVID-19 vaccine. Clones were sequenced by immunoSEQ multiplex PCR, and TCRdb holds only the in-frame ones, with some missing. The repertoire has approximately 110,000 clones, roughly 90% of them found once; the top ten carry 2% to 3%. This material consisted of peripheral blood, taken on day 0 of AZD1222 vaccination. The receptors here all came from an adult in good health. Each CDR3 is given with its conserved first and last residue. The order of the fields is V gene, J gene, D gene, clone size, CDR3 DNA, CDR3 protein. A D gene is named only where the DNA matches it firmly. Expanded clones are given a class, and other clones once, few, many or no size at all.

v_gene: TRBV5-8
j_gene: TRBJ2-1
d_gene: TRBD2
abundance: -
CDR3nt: TGTGCCAGCAGCTCGACTAGCGGTTGGGTGGGTGAGCAGTTCTTC
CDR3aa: CASSSTSGWVGEQFF

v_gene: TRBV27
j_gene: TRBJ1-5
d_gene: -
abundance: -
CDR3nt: TGTGCCAGCAGTTCCCGGGGTCAGCCCCAGCATTTT
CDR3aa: CASSSRGQPQHF

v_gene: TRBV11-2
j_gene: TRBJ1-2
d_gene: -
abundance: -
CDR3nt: TGTGCCAGCAGTCCGGGCCCTACATCAGGGAACTATGGCTACACCTTC
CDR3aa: CASSPGPTSGNYGYTF

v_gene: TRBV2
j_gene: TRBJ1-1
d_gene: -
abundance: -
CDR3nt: TGTGCCAGCATACCCGGGGACACTGAAGCTTTCTTT
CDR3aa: CASIPGDTEAFF

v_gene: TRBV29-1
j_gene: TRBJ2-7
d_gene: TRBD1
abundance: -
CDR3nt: TGCAGCGCTGGGACAGCCTCCTACGAGCAGTACTTC
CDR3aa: CSAGTASYEQYF

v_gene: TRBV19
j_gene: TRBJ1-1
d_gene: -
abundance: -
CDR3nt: TGTGCCAGTAGCGACGCCGGGACGCCGGCCGGGAACACTGAAGCTTTCTTT
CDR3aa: CASSDAGTPAGNTEAFF

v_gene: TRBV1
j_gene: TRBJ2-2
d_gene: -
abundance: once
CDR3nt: TGCACCAGCAGCCAAGGTTTGGCACTAGCGGGAGAAGCGAACACCGGGGAGCTGTTTTTT
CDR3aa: CTSSQGLALAGEANTGELFF

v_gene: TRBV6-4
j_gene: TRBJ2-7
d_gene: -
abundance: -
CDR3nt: TGTGCCAGCGGTGGGCCTGGAGGTCACGAGCAGTACTTC
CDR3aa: CASGGPGGHEQYF

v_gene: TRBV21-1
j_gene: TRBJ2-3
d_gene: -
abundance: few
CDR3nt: TGTGCCAGCAGCAACCTGCGGGGACTAGCGGGATCAAATAGCACAGATACGCAGTATTTT
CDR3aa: CASSNLRGLAGSNSTDTQYF

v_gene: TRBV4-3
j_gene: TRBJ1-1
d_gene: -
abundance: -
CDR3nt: TGCGCCAGCAGCCAAGATCGCTCCACTGAAGCTTTCTTT
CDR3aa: CASSQDRSTEAFF

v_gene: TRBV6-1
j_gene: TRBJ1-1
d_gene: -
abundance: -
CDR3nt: TGTGCCAGCAGTGAACAAACAGGGCTGAACACTGAAGCTTTCTTT
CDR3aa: CASSEQTGLNTEAFF

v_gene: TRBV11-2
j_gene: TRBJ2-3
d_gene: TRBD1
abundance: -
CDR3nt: TGTGCCAGCAGCCCAGGGGGCCAGAGGACCACAGATACGCAGTATTTT
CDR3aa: CASSPGGQRTTDTQYF

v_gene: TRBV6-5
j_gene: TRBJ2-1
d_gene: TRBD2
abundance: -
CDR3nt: TGTGCCAGCAGTAAACCGGGGGGGAAAGAGCAGTTCTTC
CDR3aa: CASSKPGGKEQFF

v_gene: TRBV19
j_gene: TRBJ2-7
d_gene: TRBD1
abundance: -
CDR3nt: TGTGCCAGTAGGAAAACGGGACAGGGTTCTTATGAGCAGTACTTC
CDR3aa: CASRKTGQGSYEQYF

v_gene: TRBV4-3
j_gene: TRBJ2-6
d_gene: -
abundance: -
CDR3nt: TGCGCCAGCAGCCAAGTAGGGGTTACTGGGGCCAACGTCCTGACTTTC
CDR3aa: CASSQVGVTGANVLTF

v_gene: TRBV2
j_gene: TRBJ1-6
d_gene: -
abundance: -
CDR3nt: TGTGCCAGCAGCCAAAATCAGGGGCGGAATTCACCCCTCCACTTT
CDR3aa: CASSQNQGRNSPLHF

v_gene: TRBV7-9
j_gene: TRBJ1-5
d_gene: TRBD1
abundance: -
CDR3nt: TGTGCCAGCAGCTCGGGACAGGATAGCAATCAGCCCCAGCATTTT
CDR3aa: CASSSGQDSNQPQHF

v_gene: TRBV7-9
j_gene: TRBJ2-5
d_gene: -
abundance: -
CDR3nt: TGTGCCAACTGGCAGCAGGGAGAGACCCAGTACTTC
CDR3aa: CANWQQGETQYF

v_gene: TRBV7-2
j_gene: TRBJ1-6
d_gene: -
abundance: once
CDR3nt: TGTGCCAGCAGCCAGACGTGGTACTCCTCACCCCTCCACTTT
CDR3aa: CASSQTWYSSPLHF

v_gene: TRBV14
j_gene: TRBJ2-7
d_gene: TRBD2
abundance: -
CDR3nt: TGTGCCAGCAGCCAAGCCCTAGCGGACTACGAGCAGTACTTC
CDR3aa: CASSQALADYEQYF

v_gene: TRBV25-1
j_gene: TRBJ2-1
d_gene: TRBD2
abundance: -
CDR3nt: TGTGCCAGCAGTGAATTTGCGGGGGGGCCTTACAATGAGCAGTTCTTC
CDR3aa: CASSEFAGGPYNEQFF

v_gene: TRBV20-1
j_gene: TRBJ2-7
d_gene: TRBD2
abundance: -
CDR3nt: TGCAGTGCTAGTCGGAGTAGCGGGAGCGAGCAGTACTTC
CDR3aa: CSASRSSGSEQYF

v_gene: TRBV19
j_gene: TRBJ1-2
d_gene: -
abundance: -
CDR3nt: TGTGCCAGTAGTATGGTGGAGGGGGTAGGTGGCTACACCTTC
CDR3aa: CASSMVEGVGGYTF

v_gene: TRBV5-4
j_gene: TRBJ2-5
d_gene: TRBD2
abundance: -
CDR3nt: TGTGCCAGCAGCCTAGCGGGATGGAGTGGGGCCCAGTACTTC
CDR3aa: CASSLAGWSGAQYF

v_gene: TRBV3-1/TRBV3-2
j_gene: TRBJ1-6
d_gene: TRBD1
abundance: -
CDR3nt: TGTGCCAGCAGCCCCCCAGGGGGGAATTCACCCCTCCACTTT
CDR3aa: CASSPPGGNSPLHF